This T cell receptor (beta chain) was sequenced for a study of CD8 T cells in Susac syndrome. When the RNA was reverse transcribed, random hexamers were used with an input of roughly 0.5 to 1 ug. With immunoSEQ multiplex PCR, TCR beta CDR3 was amplified across 54 Vbeta and 13 Jbeta. TCRdb independently ran MiXCR on the immunoSEQ multiplex PCR reads; one entry per CDR3 protein. The sample consists of 330,000 or so distinct CDR3 sequences, about nine tenths of them appearing once. Germline V gives CDR1 MNHEY, CDR2 SMNVEV (reference sequence). The CDR3 is made up of 15 amino acids. Trimming at V came to 2 bases and at J to 5 bases, leaving 3 bases not matched to a gene. FACS was used to enrich TEMRA cells, whereas the CD8+ and CD4+ T cells were obtained by negative isolation.

Sequencing was carried out using CD8+ T cells from PBMCs. The chain combines TRBV27 with TRBJ1-4, with 9 bases identical to TRBD1. The receptor was derived from a human donor with multiple sclerosis. CDR3 region: CASSLTGTGNEKLFF. The CDR3 DNA is TGTGCCAGCAGTTTAACGGGGACAGGGAATGAAAAACTGTTTTTT. The full variable domain, its missing parts supplied by reference TRBV27 and TRBJ1-4, is EAQVTQNPRYLITVTGKKLTVTCSQNMNHEYMSWYRQDPGLGLRQIYYSMNVEVTDKGDVPEGYKVSRKEKRNFPLILESPSPNQTSLYFCASSLTGTGNEKLFFGSGTQLSVL.